Listed here are 28 T cell receptor beta chains from one sample, sequenced in a study of cytomegalovirus exposure and HLA in healthy donors. This table comes from immunoSEQ multiplex PCR, and its TCRdb copy is limited to in-frame clones, with some not included. The table includes more than 95,000 clones, 88% detected once. Sequencing input: PBMCs. Receptor source: a man between 18 and 29 years old in good health and CMV-seropositive.

About this clone: This sample also contains other DNA sequences that code for the same CDR3. This sequence joins TRBV6-5 and TRBJ1-3; D is undetermined. Trimming removed 2 bases from V and 0 bases from J, with 8 bases in between. The germline V gene has CDR1 MNHEY and CDR2 SVGAGI. The CDR3 length is 15 residues. The CDR3 region is CASSYGGSSGNTIYF. The CDR3, as DNA: TGTGCCAGCAGTTACGGCGGATCCTCTGGAAACACCATATATTTT.

The CDR3 DNA sequence: TGTGCCAGCAGCCAAGCAGGGGCGAAAGTTCAACTGTTTTTT. This sequence encodes CASSQAGAKVQLFF. The chain uses TRBV7-9 and TRBJ1-4; possibly TRBD1 for D (6 bases). The CDR3 is made up of 14 amino acids. Trimming shortened V by 5 bases and J by 12 bases, and 19 bases separated the two germline ends. Germline-derived CDR1 and CDR2 are SEHNR and FQNEAQ (reference sequence).

V gene TRBV6-1 combines with J gene TRBJ1-1; no firm D call. CDR3 size: 14 residues. Looked up from germline, CDR1 is MNHNS and CDR2 is SASEGT. V was cut by 3 bases and J by 1 base, with 9 bases left in between. CDR3 bases: TGTGCCAGCAGTGATTGGGCAGGGAACACTGAAGCTTTCTTT. This translates into CASSDWAGNTEAFF.

The chain has TRBV7-9 and TRBJ2-2; 8 bases match TRBD1. This CDR3 comprises 17 residues. The V gene end was trimmed by 1 base and the J gene end by 4 bases; junction bases not matched to a gene: 8. CDR1 and CDR2 (germline): SEHNR, FQNEAQ (reference sequence). The CDR3 is CASSLGLRQGSTGELFF. CDR3 nucleotide sequence: TGTGCCAGCAGCTTAGGTCTGAGACAGGGGAGCACCGGGGAGCTGTTTTTT.

The DNA of the CDR3 is TGTGCCAGCAGTGCCACCCCGGCGGGGGTCACCGGGGAGCTGTTTTTT. Translation: CASSATPAGVTGELFF. This rearrangement joins TRBV2 to TRBJ2-2; 7 nucleotides agree with TRBD2. Per the germline V gene, CDR1 is SNHLY and CDR2 is FYNNEI. This CDR3 is built from 16 residues. Trimming at V came to 4 bases and at J to 4 bases, leaving 9 bases not matched to a gene.

The chain is built from TRBV29-1 and TRBJ2-2; no reliable D call. This CDR3 is 13 amino acids long. Germline V CDR1 and CDR2: SQVTM, ANQGSEA. V was shortened by 6 bases and J by 3 bases, with 11 bases between the two germline ends. In DNA, the CDR3 is TGCAGCGTCGCCCTGGCGGACACCGGGGAGCTGTTTTTT. The encoded protein is CSVALADTGELFF.

The chain joins TRBV19 to TRBJ2-7, with TRBD1 matching over 9 bases. This CDR3 region has 15 residues. Per the germline V gene, CDR1 is LNHDA and CDR2 is SQIVND (reference sequence). The J segment lost 0 bases and the V segment lost 3 bases, leaving 3 bases of the junction unmatched. CDR3 nucleotides: TGTGCCAGTAGTATTGGACAGGGGAGCTCCTACGAGCAGTACTTC. This sequence encodes CASSIGQGSSYEQYF. Full variable domain (remainder filled in from reference TRBV19 and TRBJ2-7): DGGITQSPKYLFRKEGQNVTLSCEQNLNHDAMYWYRQDPGQGLRLIYYSQIVNDFQKGDIAEGYSVSREKKESFPLTVTSAQKNPTAFYLCASSIGQGSSYEQYFGPGTRLTVT.

The chain uses TRBV5-1 and TRBJ1-2; D ambiguous. The CDR3 spans 12 residues. In germline, CDR1 is SGHRS, CDR2 YFSETQ. Trimming left V 7 bases short and J 2 bases short, with 9 bases between. The chain's CDR3 is CASHSGNYGYTF. CDR3 DNA: TGCGCCAGCCATTCGGGGAACTATGGCTACACCTTC. The full variable domain, completed using reference TRBV5-1 and TRBJ1-2, is KAGVTQTPRYLIKTRGQQVTLSCSPISGHRSVSWYQQTPGQGLQFLFEYFSETQRNKGNFPGRFSGRQFSNSRSEMNVSTLELGDSALYLCASHSGNYGYTFGSGTRLTVV.

The V gene is TRBV5-6, the J gene TRBJ1-5; D remains ambiguous. CDR1 and CDR2 (germline): SGHDT, YYEEEE. The length of the CDR3 is 16 residues. V was trimmed by 1 base and J by 4 bases, leaving 15 bases between them. The CDR3 sequence: CASSLSRIDWNQPQHF. In DNA, the CDR3 is TGTGCCAGCAGCTTGTCCAGGATAGATTGGAATCAGCCCCAGCATTTT.

This sequence joins TRBV27 and TRBJ1-5, with 11 bases fitting TRBD1. The V and J ends lost 5 bases and 4 bases, in that order; junction bases with no gene match: 4. The V gene's germline CDR1 is MNHEY and CDR2 SMNVEV (reference sequence). This CDR3 spans 15 amino acids. The CDR3: CASSLGTGGNQPQHF. As DNA, the CDR3 is TGTGCCAGCAGTCTGGGGACAGGGGGGAATCAGCCCCAGCATTTT.

The chain employs TRBV4-1 and TRBJ1-1; tentative D call: TRBD1 (6 bases). The CDR3 consists of 15 residues. Germline V lookup: CDR1 MGHRA, CDR2 YSYEKL. Trimming left V 4 bases short and J 1 base short, with 13 bases between. CDR3 loop: CASSPMGAANTEAFF. CDR3 bases: TGCGCCAGCAGCCCGATGGGGGCTGCGAACACTGAAGCTTTCTTT.

The J gene is TRBJ2-1, the V gene TRBV6-1; the match to TRBD1 covers 9 bases. The J segment lost 7 bases and the V segment lost 6 bases, leaving 10 bases of the junction unmatched. The CDR3 totals 15 residues. Germline-derived CDR1 and CDR2 are MNHNS and SASEGT. In DNA form, the CDR3 reads TGTGCCAGCAGAACTCCGGGACAGGGTTATAATGAGCAGTTCTTC. Protein sequence: CASRTPGQGYNEQFF.

The rearrangement links TRBV19 to TRBJ1-1, with D maybe TRBD1 (5 bases). CDR3 length equals 14 residues. Germline assignment: CDR1 LNHDA and CDR2 SQIVND (reference sequence). Between the trimmed V and J ends, which lost 5 bases and 4 bases, there was a span of 14 bases. The CDR3 loop reads CASSVGTGGTEAFF. The CDR3 DNA is TGTGCCAGTAGTGTGGGGACGGGGGGCACTGAAGCTTTCTTT.

The chain combines TRBV5-6 with TRBJ2-7; D is unclear. The V end was cut by 1 base, the J end by 2 bases, with 10 bases between. The germline V gene encodes CDR1 SGHDT and CDR2 YYEEEE. This CDR3 spans 14 amino acids. The CDR3 loop is CASSLRVGAYEQYF. CDR3 in DNA: TGTGCCAGCAGCTTGCGGGTTGGCGCCTACGAGCAGTACTTC.

The chain links TRBV2 to TRBJ1-2, with D tentatively TRBD1 (6 bases). Looked up from germline, CDR1 is SNHLY and CDR2 is FYNNEI. The CDR3 length is 14 residues. Trimming cost V 2 bases and J 6 bases, with 13 bases left between them. CDR3 region: CASSESQGLDGYTF. The CDR3 DNA follows: TGTGCCAGCAGTGAATCGCAGGGGTTAGATGGCTACACCTTC.

The genes are TRBV4-2 and TRBJ2-7; D call uncertain. CDR1 is LGHNA, CDR2 YNFKEQ, per germline. This CDR3 spans 15 amino acids. V lost 4 bases, J lost 5 bases, and 18 bases lay in between. DNA for the CDR3: TGTGCCAGCAGCCCCTTAAATGGTGGGCCCCACGAGCAGTACTTC. Translated, it gives CASSPLNGGPHEQYF.

This chain connects TRBV4-3 to TRBJ1-6; D is perhaps TRBD1 (5 bases). Germline lookup yields CDR1 LGHNA and CDR2 YSLEER. The CDR3 length is 19 residues. Between the trimmed V and J ends, which lost 4 bases and 0 bases, there was a span of 19 bases. The CDR3 DNA is TGCGCCAGCAGCCCCGACAGAATAGTCGGAAGCTCCTATAATTCACCCCTCCACTTT. Translated, it gives CASSPDRIVGSSYNSPLHF.

This clone qualifies as medium-sized. The chain links TRBV4-2 to TRBJ1-2, with D maybe TRBD1 (6 bases). Trimming cost V 2 bases and J 0 bases, with 19 bases left between them. The length of the CDR3 is 18 residues. The germline V gene has CDR1 LGHNA and CDR2 YNFKEQ. The CDR3 loop reads CASSQLRGTDSANYGYTF. CDR3 in DNA: TGTGCCAGCAGCCAACTAAGGGGGACGGACTCAGCTAACTATGGCTACACCTTC.

The chain employs TRBV7-2 and TRBJ2-6; perhaps TRBD2 as D (5 bases). The CDR3 runs 14 residues. Germline assignment: CDR1 SGHTA and CDR2 FQGNSA. The CDR3 nucleotides are TGTGCTCTGGTCGGGGTATCTGGGGCCAACGTCCTGACTTTC. It specifies CALVGVSGANVLTF.

The J gene is TRBJ2-2, the V gene TRBV5-6, with D possibly TRBD2 on 6 matching bases. CDR3 length: 17 amino acids. In germline, CDR1 is SGHDT, CDR2 YYEEEE. V dropped 4 bases and J dropped 4 bases, with 20 bases sitting between them. CDR3 bases: TGTGCCAGCAGCGGAGACGGAGGGGTGGCGGGCACCGGGGAGCTGTTTTTT. Translating gives CASSGDGGVAGTGELFF.

This chain joins TRBV5-1 and TRBJ2-3, with 9 bases that match TRBD1. This CDR3 contains 15 residues. The ends lost 2 bases at V and 3 bases at J; junction bases unmatched: 4. Germline V gene data show CDR1 as SGHRS and CDR2 as YFSETQ. Written as DNA, the CDR3 is TGCGCCAGCAGCTTAGGGACAGGGAGGACAGATACGCAGTATTTT. Translated, it gives CASSLGTGRTDTQYF.

This clone is labeled as medium-sized. The V gene is TRBV6-4, the J gene TRBJ1-2; D is possibly TRBD1 (5 bases). V shed 3 bases and J shed 0 bases, with 5 bases lying between them. This CDR3 has 13 residues. Germline loops: CDR1 MRHNA, CDR2 SNTAGT. The CDR3 protein is CASSEDTNYGYTF. CDR3 in DNA: TGTGCCAGCAGTGAGGACACTAACTATGGCTACACCTTC.

This clone was seen just once. The chain couples TRBV5-1 to TRBJ2-7, with D possibly matching TRBD2 (5 bases). The CDR3 extends over 14 amino acids. Germline values: CDR1 SGHRS, CDR2 YFSETQ. Trimming took off 0 bases at V and 3 bases at J, with 10 bases between the two ends. The CDR3 is CASSLGSGIYEQYF. In DNA, the CDR3 is TGCGCCAGCAGCTTGGGTTCGGGAATCTACGAGCAGTACTTC.

This chain links TRBV7-2 with TRBJ2-2, with a weak D call TRBD1 (5 bases). The V end was cut by 4 bases, the J end by 5 bases, with 14 bases between. Per the germline V gene, CDR1 is SGHTA and CDR2 is FQGNSA. The length of the CDR3 is 15 residues. CDR3 in DNA: TGTGCCAGCAGCTCGACAGCCGCTTGGACCGGGGAGCTGTTTTTT. Translation: CASSSTAAWTGELFF.

V gene TRBV6-6 combines with J gene TRBJ1-1, with TRBD1 matching 9 bases. Germline V gene sequence: CDR1 MNHNY, CDR2 SVGAGI (reference sequence). The V gene end was trimmed by 5 bases and the J gene end by 11 bases; junction bases not matched to a gene: 6. The CDR3 is 12 residues long. The CDR3 coding sequence is TGTGCCAGCAGTCGCGGGACAGGGTTGGCTTTCTTT. It translates to CASSRGTGLAFF.

The CDR3 sequence is CASSLSPTGLTEAFF. The CDR3 DNA is TGTGCCAGCAGTTTATCCCCGACAGGGCTGACTGAAGCTTTCTTT. V is TRBV27 and J is TRBJ1-1, with 7 bases matching TRBD1. This CDR3 has 15 amino acids. Germline V lookup: CDR1 MNHEY, CDR2 SMNVEV (reference sequence). Germline trimming cut 0 bases from V and 5 bases from J; bases unmatched to any gene: 6.

This chain uses TRBV10-3 with TRBJ2-2, with TRBD1 as a possible D gene (5 bases). CDR3 length: 15 residues. The V end lost 8 bases, the J end lost 2 bases, and 15 bases lay between the germline ends. The germline CDR1 and CDR2 sequences are ENHRY and SYGVKD. Here the CDR3 DNA reads TGTGCCATCGGGAAACAGGAATCTAACACCGGGGAGCTGTTTTTT. It is translated as CAIGKQESNTGELFF.

The chain couples TRBV6-1 to TRBJ1-3, with a possible D match to TRBD1 (6 bases). CDR1 and CDR2 (germline): MNHNS, SASEGT. The germline V and J ends were trimmed by 2 bases and 4 bases, with 12 bases remaining between them. The length of the CDR3 is 15 residues. The CDR3 protein is CASSEQIQGGNTIYF. CDR3 DNA sequence: TGTGCCAGCAGTGAACAAATACAGGGCGGAAACACCATATATTTT.